Detailed here is one TCR beta chain. The data derive from a study of long-term antiretroviral therapy in people with HIV. V was cut by 0 bases and J by 0 bases, with 11 bases left in between. There are 17 residues in the CDR3. Germline assignment: CDR1 MNHEY and CDR2 SMNVEV (reference sequence). Running of the v3.0 immunoSEQ assay took place at survey level. Target depth was about 40,000-50,000 T-cell genomes per sample. Only in-frame clones appear in the TCRdb table, and some are missing; sequencing was by immunoSEQ multiplex PCR. The repertoire holds roughly 45,000 clones, with roughly four fifths as singletons.

This material consisted of unsorted PBMCs, taken 0.8 years after starting antiretroviral therapy. The chain carries TRBV27 and TRBJ1-4; a possible D gene is TRBD1 (5 bases). This TCR was sampled from a woman under 30 with HIV. In nucleotides, the CDR3 is TGTGCCAGCAGTTTATCTGGACACCCCCCAACTAATGAAAAACTGTTTTTT. Its protein is CASSLSGHPPTNEKLFF.